This T cell receptor (beta chain) was sequenced in a study of OX40 agonist ivuxolimab in advanced cancers. Germline trimming cut 6 bases from V and 6 bases from J; bases unmatched to any gene: 6. The CDR3 spans 13 residues. Germline values: CDR1 WSHSY, CDR2 SAAADI. The repertoire was sequenced with immunoSEQ multiplex PCR; TCRdb's copy has only in-frame clones and lacks some. The profile shows some 33,000 clones, 80% to 90% of them singletons. The chain links TRBV10-2 to TRBJ1-2, with TRBD1 identical over 8 bases. The TCR comes from an adult with an advanced solid tumor such as melanoma, head and neck, liver or kidney cancer. This sample comprised CD4+ or CD8+ T cells sorted from blood, obtained in a trial of the OX40 agonist ivuxolimab. The CDR3 DNA reads as TGCGCCAGCAGCCGACAGGGGACGGATGGCTACACCTTC. It specifies CASSRQGTDGYTF.